These 23 T cell receptor beta chains originate from one sample sequenced in a study of OX40 agonist ivuxolimab in advanced cancers. To prepare the library, the immunoSEQ multiplex PCR assay was applied. What TCRdb holds here is the immuneACCESS table cut down to in-frame rearrangements. Part of the clones is not present; checked against another copy, under half of the missing clones reflect an unresolved V gene, and the others are unexplained. This sample holds more than 80,000 clones; under 95% were observed only once. The leading ten clones occupy around 2.8% of the sample. The material was CD4+ or CD8+ T cells sorted from blood, obtained in a trial of the OX40 agonist ivuxolimab. These receptors all stem from an adult with an advanced solid tumor such as melanoma, head and neck, liver or kidney cancer.

CDR3 coding DNA: TGCAGCGTCATCGAGACAGGGATCACAGATACGCAGTATTTT. Amino acid sequence: CSVIETGITDTQYF. This chain joins TRBV29-1 and TRBJ2-3, with 7 bases matching TRBD1. The ends lost 6 bases at V and 2 bases at J; junction bases unmatched: 8. The CDR3 has 14 amino acids. CDR1 is SQVTM and CDR2 is ANQGSEA in the germline V gene.

The rearrangement joins TRBV7-9 to TRBJ1-5, with D maybe TRBD1 (6 bases). Trimming stripped 5 bases from V and 5 bases from J, with 19 bases between. The germline V gene has CDR1 SEHNR and CDR2 FQNEAQ (reference sequence). CDR3 length: 16 residues. CDR3 in DNA: TGTGCCAGCAGCCTTGCTATGACAGGAGGCCATCAGCCCCAGCATTTT. Protein: CASSLAMTGGHQPQHF.

The chain joins TRBV13 to TRBJ1-1, with 7 bases aligning to TRBD1. CDR1 and CDR2 (germline): PRHDT, FYEKMQ (reference sequence). With V trimmed by 6 bases and J by 0 bases, 7 bases remained unmatched. CDR3 length equals 15 residues. For the CDR3, the DNA is TGTGCCAGCAGGGCAACAGGGGACATGAACACTGAAGCTTTCTTT. Translated: CASRATGDMNTEAFF.

The CDR3 bases are TGTGCCAGCAGTTTAACAGGGGCGCACTATGGCTACACCTTC. This sequence encodes CASSLTGAHYGYTF. The chain employs TRBV27 and TRBJ1-2, with 7 bases fitting TRBD1. With V trimmed by 2 bases and J by 3 bases, 3 bases remained unmatched. The CDR3 extends over 14 amino acids. Germline V gene lookup returns CDR1 MNHEY and CDR2 SMNVEV (reference sequence).

The gene calls are TRBV7-2 and TRBJ1-2; D remains ambiguous. Germline values: CDR1 SGHTA, CDR2 FQGNSA. V lost 0 bases and J lost 2, with 10 bases in between. The CDR3 length is 15 residues. In nucleotides, the CDR3 is TGTGCCAGCAGCTTAGCGCATAGCAGCAACTATGGCTACACCTTC. Amino acids: CASSLAHSSNYGYTF.

This rearrangement joins TRBV11-2 to TRBJ2-7; D uncertain. The germline V gene encodes CDR1 SGHAT and CDR2 FQNNGV. The CDR3 is 14 amino acids. Trimming left V 3 bases short and J 2 bases short, with 11 bases between. The CDR3 DNA reads TGTGCCAGCAGCTTGCTAAGGTTCGCCTACGAGCAGTACTTC. It codes for CASSLLRFAYEQYF.

The chain links TRBV11-2 to TRBJ1-1; 11 positions agree with TRBD1. This CDR3 comprises 14 residues. The V and J ends lost 3 bases and 4 bases, in that order; junction bases with no gene match: 1. Germline V lookup: CDR1 SGHAT, CDR2 FQNNGV. CDR3: CASSFGTGGTEAFF. The CDR3 DNA follows: TGTGCCAGCAGCTTCGGGACAGGGGGCACTGAAGCTTTCTTT. The variable domain in full, completed from reference TRBV11-2 and TRBJ1-1, reads EAGVAQSPRYKIIEKRQSVAFWCNPISGHATLYWYQQILGQGPKLLIQFQNNGVVDDSQLPKDRFSAERLKGVDSTLKIQPAKLEDSAVYLCASSFGTGGTEAFFGQGTRLTVV.

The sample holds a few counts of this clone. The chain carries TRBV15 and TRBJ1-1, with a weak D call TRBD1 (6 bases). V was clipped by 1 base and J by 2 bases, with 11 bases between them. Germline V gives CDR1 LNHNV, CDR2 YYDKDF (reference sequence). The CDR3 extends over 15 amino acids. CDR3 coding DNA: TGTGCCACCAGCAGAGTTGGGACATTCAACACTGAAGCTTTCTTT. It specifies CATSRVGTFNTEAFF.

This clone has a single count. The chain uses TRBV6-5 and TRBJ1-2; D call uncertain. V lost 11 bases to trimming and J lost 4 bases, with 11 bases between them. This CDR3 has 11 residues. Germline assignment: CDR1 MNHEY and CDR2 SVGAGI. CDR3 protein: CASGQVYGYTF. The DNA for the CDR3 is TGTGCCTCTGGGCAAGTCTATGGCTACACCTTC.

This chain connects TRBV11-2 to TRBJ2-1; TRBD2 agrees at 11 bases. Germline V lookup: CDR1 SGHAT, CDR2 FQNNGV. V was clipped by 4 bases and J by 5 bases; unmatched bases: 7. This CDR3 contains 16 residues. CDR3 protein: CASSSLAGGPNNEQFF. DNA for the CDR3: TGTGCCAGCAGCTCATTAGCGGGGGGGCCGAACAATGAGCAGTTCTTC.

CDR3 bases: TGTGCCAGCAGCGTAGGGCAATGGGAAGCTTCACCCCTCCACTTT. This translates into CASSVGQWEASPLHF. The chain has TRBV9 and TRBJ1-6; D gene ambiguous. The CDR3 is 15 amino acids. The V end lost 0 bases, the J end lost 9 bases, and 13 bases lay between the germline ends. Germline CDR1 SGDLS, CDR2 YYNGEE.

This clone was counted between two and nine times. The chain is built from TRBV6-5 and TRBJ2-7; D uncertain. Trimming removed 4 bases from V and 3 bases from J, with 4 bases in between. Germline V gene sequence: CDR1 MNHEY, CDR2 SVGAGI. The CDR3 extends over 11 amino acids. CDR3 residues: CASSLNYEQYF. The CDR3 DNA is TGTGCCAGCAGTTTGAACTACGAGCAGTACTTC.

This clone was recorded once. The V call is TRBV27, the J call TRBJ2-1; possibly TRBD1 or TRBD2 for D (6 bases each). This CDR3 spans 17 amino acids. The germline V and J ends were trimmed by 5 bases and 3 bases, with 20 bases remaining between them. CDR1 is MNHEY, CDR2 SMNVEV, per germline (reference sequence). The CDR3 is CASSPPGEVVSYNEQFF. CDR3 in DNA: TGTGCCAGCAGTCCCCCAGGGGAGGTGGTCAGCTACAATGAGCAGTTCTTC.

The V and J genes are TRBV19 and TRBJ2-3, with unresolved D. The CDR3 has 15 residues. Deletions cut 1 base from V and 2 bases from J, with 10 bases between. Germline V lookup: CDR1 LNHDA, CDR2 SQIVND (reference sequence). For the CDR3, the DNA is TGTGCCAGTAGTATAGGTGCGGATCCCACAGATACGCAGTATTTT. Protein sequence: CASSIGADPTDTQYF.

The gene calls are TRBV10-2 and TRBJ2-1; TRBD2 might be the D (6 bases). Trimming removed 3 bases from V and 8 bases from J, with 11 bases in between. This CDR3 comprises 13 residues. Germline CDR1 is WSHSY and CDR2 is SAAADI. This CDR3 reads CASSEGGSDEQFF. The CDR3 coding sequence is TGCGCCAGCAGTGAAGGAGGGAGCGATGAGCAGTTCTTC.

The rearrangement uses TRBV19 and TRBJ2-1; D is uncertain. The V gene lost 3 bases and the J gene lost 4 bases, with 13 bases spanning the gap. CDR1 LNHDA and CDR2 SQIVND come from the germline V gene (reference sequence). The CDR3 covers 15 residues. CDR3 coding DNA: TGTGCCAGTAGTATCCCTAACCGCTATTACAATGAGCAGTTCTTC. This codes for CASSIPNRYYNEQFF. The full variable domain, completed using reference TRBV19 and TRBJ2-1, is DGGITQSPKYLFRKEGQNVTLSCEQNLNHDAMYWYRQDPGQGLRLIYYSQIVNDFQKGDIAEGYSVSREKKESFPLTVTSAQKNPTAFYLCASSIPNRYYNEQFFGPGTRLTVL.

The chain carries TRBV5-4 and TRBJ2-2; 11 nucleotides line up with TRBD2. There are 15 residues in the CDR3. The germline V gene has CDR1 SGHNT and CDR2 YYREEE (reference sequence). V shed 2 bases, J shed 6 bases, and the junction held 3 bases outside the gene matches. CDR3 sequence (DNA): TGTGCCAGCAGCTTCCTAGCGGGAGGTGCCGGGGAGCTGTTTTTT. This encodes CASSFLAGGAGELFF.

The chain carries TRBV5-4 and TRBJ2-7, with 9 positions matching TRBD2. Germline V gene data show CDR1 as SGHNT and CDR2 as YYREEE (reference sequence). The CDR3 sequence is 14 residues long. J lost 4 bases, V lost 4 bases, and 6 bases had no gene match. CDR3 region: CASSPASGVYEQYF. The CDR3 DNA is TGTGCCAGCAGCCCTGCTAGCGGGGTTTACGAGCAGTACTTC.

V gene TRBV27 combines with J gene TRBJ2-3; TRBD2 agrees at 7 bases. CDR3 length: 15 amino acids. Germline V lookup: CDR1 MNHEY, CDR2 SMNVEV (reference sequence). Trimming took 0 bases from V and 3 from J; bases not matched to a gene: 3. CDR3 sequence reads: CASSLSASGTDTQYF. CDR3 in DNA: TGTGCCAGCAGTTTATCAGCTAGCGGAACAGATACGCAGTATTTT.

The chain combines TRBV28 with TRBJ2-5; D tentatively fits TRBD1 or TRBD2 (5 bases each). The J call may be wrong; the DNA end is better matched by TRBJ2-7. CDR1 is MDHEN, CDR2 SYDVKM, per germline. The CDR3 extends over 14 amino acids. In DNA, the CDR3 is TGTGCCAGCAGTTTAGGGGCTAGCATCCACGAGCAGTACTTC. Translation: CASSLGASIHEQYF.

This clone occurred once. The genes are TRBV27 and TRBJ1-2; TRBD1 agrees at 12 bases. Trimming removed 4 bases from V and 8 bases from J; junction bases left unmatched: 5. This CDR3 contains 14 residues. Germline lookup yields CDR1 MNHEY and CDR2 SMNVEV (reference sequence). CDR3: CASSWGQGAGGYTF. CDR3 coding DNA: TGTGCCAGCAGTTGGGGACAGGGGGCGGGCGGCTACACCTTC.

The gene calls are TRBV5-1 and TRBJ2-7; a possible D gene is TRBD1 (6 bases). This CDR3 has 16 residues. Looked up from germline, CDR1 is SGHRS and CDR2 is YFSETQ. Trimming shortened V by 3 bases and J by 3 bases, and 19 bases separated the two germline ends. CDR3 sequence: CASSWDAAGAGYEQYF. CDR3 nucleotides: TGCGCCAGCAGCTGGGACGCGGCAGGGGCGGGCTACGAGCAGTACTTC.

The genes are TRBV19 and TRBJ1-4, with a weak D call TRBD1 (6 bases). Germline lookup yields CDR1 LNHDA and CDR2 SQIVND (reference sequence). V was shortened by 5 bases and J by 0 bases, with 13 bases between the two germline ends. The CDR3 spans 16 residues. CDR3 nucleotide sequence: TGTGCCAGTAGTCCCCGGGGGCCGGCAACTAATGAAAAACTGTTTTTT. It specifies CASSPRGPATNEKLFF.